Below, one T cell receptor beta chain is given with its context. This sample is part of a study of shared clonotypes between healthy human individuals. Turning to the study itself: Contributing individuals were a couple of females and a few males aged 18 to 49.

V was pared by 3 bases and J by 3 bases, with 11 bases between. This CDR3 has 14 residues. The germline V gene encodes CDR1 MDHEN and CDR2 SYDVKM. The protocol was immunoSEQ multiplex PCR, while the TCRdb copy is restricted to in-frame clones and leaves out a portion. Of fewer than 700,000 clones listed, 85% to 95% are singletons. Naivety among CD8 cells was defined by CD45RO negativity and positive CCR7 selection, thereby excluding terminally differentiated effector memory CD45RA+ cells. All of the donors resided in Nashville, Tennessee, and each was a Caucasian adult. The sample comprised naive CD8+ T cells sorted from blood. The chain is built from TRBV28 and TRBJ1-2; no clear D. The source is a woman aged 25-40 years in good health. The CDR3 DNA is TGTGCCAGCAGTTTCATTGGTTCGGACTATGGCTACACCTTC. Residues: CASSFIGSDYGYTF.